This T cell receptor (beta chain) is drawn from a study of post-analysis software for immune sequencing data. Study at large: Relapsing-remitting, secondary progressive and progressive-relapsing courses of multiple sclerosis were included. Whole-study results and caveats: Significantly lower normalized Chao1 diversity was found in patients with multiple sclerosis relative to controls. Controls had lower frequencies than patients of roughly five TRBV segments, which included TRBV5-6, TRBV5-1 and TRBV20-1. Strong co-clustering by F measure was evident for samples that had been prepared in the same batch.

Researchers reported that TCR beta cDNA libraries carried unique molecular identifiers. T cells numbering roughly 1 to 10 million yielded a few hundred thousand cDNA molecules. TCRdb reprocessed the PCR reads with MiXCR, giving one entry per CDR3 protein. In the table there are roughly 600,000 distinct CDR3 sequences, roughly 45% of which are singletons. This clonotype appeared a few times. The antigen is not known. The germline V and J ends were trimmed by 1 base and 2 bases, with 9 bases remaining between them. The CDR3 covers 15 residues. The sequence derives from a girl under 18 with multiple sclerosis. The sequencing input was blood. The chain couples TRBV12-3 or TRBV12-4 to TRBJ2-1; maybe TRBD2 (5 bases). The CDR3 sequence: CASSLDGMAYNEQFF. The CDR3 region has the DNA TGTGCCAGCAGTTTAGACGGGATGGCCTACAATGAGCAGTTCTTC.